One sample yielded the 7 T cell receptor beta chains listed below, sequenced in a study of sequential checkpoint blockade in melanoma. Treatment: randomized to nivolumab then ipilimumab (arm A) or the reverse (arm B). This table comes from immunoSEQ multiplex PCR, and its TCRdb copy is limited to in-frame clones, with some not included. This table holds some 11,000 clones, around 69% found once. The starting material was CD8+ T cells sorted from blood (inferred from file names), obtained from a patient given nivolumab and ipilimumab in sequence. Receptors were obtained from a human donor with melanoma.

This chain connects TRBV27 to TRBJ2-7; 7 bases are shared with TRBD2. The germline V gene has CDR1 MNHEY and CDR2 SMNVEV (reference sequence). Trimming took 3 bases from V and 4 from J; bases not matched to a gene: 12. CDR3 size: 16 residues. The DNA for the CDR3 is TGTGCCAGCAGTTTCTCCCCCGGGACTATATATTACGAGCAGTACTTC. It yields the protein CASSFSPGTIYYEQYF.

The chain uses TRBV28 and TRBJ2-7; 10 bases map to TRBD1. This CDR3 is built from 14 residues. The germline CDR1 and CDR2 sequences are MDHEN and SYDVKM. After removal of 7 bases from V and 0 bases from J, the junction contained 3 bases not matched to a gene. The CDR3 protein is CASTRTGGSYEQYF. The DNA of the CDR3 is TGTGCCAGCACCCGGACAGGGGGCTCCTACGAGCAGTACTTC.

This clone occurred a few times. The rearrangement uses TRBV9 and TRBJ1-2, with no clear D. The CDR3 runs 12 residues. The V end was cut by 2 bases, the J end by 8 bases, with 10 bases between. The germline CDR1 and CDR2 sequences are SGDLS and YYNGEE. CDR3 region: CASSVEDGGYTF. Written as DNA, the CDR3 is TGTGCCAGCAGCGTGGAGGACGGAGGCTACACCTTC.

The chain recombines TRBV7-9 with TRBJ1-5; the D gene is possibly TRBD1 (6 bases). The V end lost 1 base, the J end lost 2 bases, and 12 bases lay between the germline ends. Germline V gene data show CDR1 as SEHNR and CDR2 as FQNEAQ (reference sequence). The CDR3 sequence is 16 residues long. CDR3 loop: CASSLGTGGGNQPQHF. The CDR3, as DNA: TGTGCCAGCAGCTTAGGGACGGGGGGCGGCAATCAGCCCCAGCATTTT.

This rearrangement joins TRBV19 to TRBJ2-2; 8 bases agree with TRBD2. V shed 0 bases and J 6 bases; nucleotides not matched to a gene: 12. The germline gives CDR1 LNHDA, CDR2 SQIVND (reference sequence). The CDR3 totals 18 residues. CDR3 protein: CASSIDLSGTPPPGELFF. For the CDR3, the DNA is TGTGCCAGTAGTATAGATCTTAGCGGGACACCCCCTCCCGGGGAGCTGTTTTTT.

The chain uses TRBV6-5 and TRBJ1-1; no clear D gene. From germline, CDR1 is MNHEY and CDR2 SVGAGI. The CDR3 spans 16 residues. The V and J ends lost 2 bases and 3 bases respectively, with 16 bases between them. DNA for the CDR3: TGTGCCAGCAGTTACACCTTATCCCGGTTGGACACTGAAGCTTTCTTT. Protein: CASSYTLSRLDTEAFF.

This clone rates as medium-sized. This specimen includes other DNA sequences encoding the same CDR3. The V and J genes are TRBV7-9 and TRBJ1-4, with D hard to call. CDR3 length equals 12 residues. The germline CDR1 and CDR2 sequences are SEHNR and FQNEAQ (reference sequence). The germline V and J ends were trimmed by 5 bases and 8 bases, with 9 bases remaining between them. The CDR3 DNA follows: TGTGCCAGCAGCCGCGAGGAGGAAAAACTGTTTTTT. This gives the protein CASSREEEKLFF.